This T cell receptor beta chain derives from a study of metastatic and nonmetastatic thyroid tumors. Study-wide background: Repertoires from blood and tumor or nodule tissue of malignant and benign thyroid patients were compared.

Original processing methods: The authors used CDR3 differences across clinicopathological groups to build a distant-metastasis classifier for papillary thyroid cancer. TCRdb re-analyzed the PCR reads using MiXCR. The V and J calls and clone size come from TCRdb's table, not from the authors' own analysis. The sample has about 14,000 clones, 30% to 35% seen once; the top ten hold around 25%. General study findings and limits: When malignant thyroid tumors were compared with benign nodules, TCR beta diversity was reportedly significantly higher in the malignant tumors. This held in both blood and tumor samples.

Of note for this clone: As yet, its antigen is unknown.

V was shortened by 2 bases and J by 2 bases, with 12 bases between the two germline ends. Germline CDR1 and CDR2: MNHEY and SVGEGT. This CDR3 has 15 residues. Each patient came to thyroid surgery without any prior treatment (of any kind). The rearrangement joins TRBV6-2 or TRBV6-3 to TRBJ1-1; D is uncertain. This receptor was obtained from a female donor with papillary thyroid cancer or a benign thyroid nodule (not recorded which). Some clones in this sample may be carry-over from other donors' samples. Sequenced input: tumor tissue. Here the CDR3 reads CASSYGESGNTEAFF. CDR3 sequence (DNA): TGTGCCAGCAGTTACGGCGAGTCCGGAAACACTGAAGCTTTCTTT.